These 13 T cell receptor beta chains were sequenced from one sample in a study of CD8 T cells in Susac syndrome. With random hexamers, about 0.45 to 1 ug RNA was reverse transcribed. Each CDR3 protein gets one entry after TCRdb re-called the immunoSEQ multiplex PCR reads with MiXCR. The sample consists of some 400,000 distinct CDR3 sequences, around 83% of them appearing once. The specimen sequenced was CD8+ T cells from PBMCs. The source of these receptors is a human donor with multiple sclerosis.

The chain recombines TRBV20-1 with TRBJ2-1; D is perhaps TRBD1 or TRBD2 (5 bases each). The CDR3 has 12 residues. V dropped 1 base and J dropped 7 bases, with 8 bases sitting between them. Germline-derived CDR1 and CDR2 are DFQATT and SNEGSKA (reference sequence). CDR3 bases: TGCAGTGCTAGAGTATGGGGGAATGAGCAGTTCTTC. Amino acids: CSARVWGNEQFF.

The V gene is TRBV4-1, the J gene TRBJ1-3; the match to TRBD1 covers 7 bases. The junction had 3 bases not matched to a gene; V was cut back by 4 bases and J by 3 bases. CDR1 and CDR2 (germline): MGHRA, YSYEKL. The CDR3 has 14 amino acids. CDR3 amino acids: CASSLGQDGNTIYF. In nucleotides, the CDR3 is TGCGCCAGCAGCCTAGGACAGGATGGAAACACCATATATTTT.

V and J are TRBV27 and TRBJ1-1, with D unresolved. In germline, CDR1 is MNHEY, CDR2 SMNVEV (reference sequence). The V end lost 1 base, the J end lost 2 bases, and 8 bases lay between the germline ends. The CDR3 loop spans 14 amino acids. The CDR3 region is CASSLLNTNTEAFF. CDR3 coding DNA: TGTGCCAGCAGTTTATTGAATACTAACACTGAAGCTTTCTTT.

J is TRBJ2-7 and V is TRBV27, with 7 bases fitting TRBD1. The CDR3 covers 14 residues. Losses at the gene ends were 1 base for V and 3 bases for J; bases not matched to a gene: 3. Germline V gene sequence: CDR1 MNHEY, CDR2 SMNVEV (reference sequence). The CDR3 region is CASSLLGQHYEQYF. CDR3 coding DNA: TGTGCCAGCAGTTTATTGGGACAGCACTACGAGCAGTACTTC.

This clonotype was observed once. The chain links TRBV5-1 to TRBJ2-7; perhaps TRBD1 as D (5 bases). The CDR3 runs 14 residues. Per the germline V gene, CDR1 is SGHRS and CDR2 is YFSETQ. V lost 2 bases and J lost 3, with 12 bases in between. The CDR3 region has the DNA TGCGCCAGCAGCTTCGGACATCCGTTCTACGAGCAGTACTTC. It yields the protein CASSFGHPFYEQYF.

This clonotype has just one count. V gene TRBV29-1 combines with J gene TRBJ2-7; 8 positions agree with TRBD2. Trimming took 4 bases from V and 0 from J; bases not matched to a gene: 5. The CDR3 is 14 residues long. Germline V CDR1 and CDR2: SQVTM, ANQGSEA. DNA for the CDR3: TGCAGCGTTGTTAATAGCGGGAACTCCTACGAGCAGTACTTC. Amino acids: CSVVNSGNSYEQYF.

The J gene is TRBJ1-3, the V gene TRBV6-6, with D possibly matching TRBD1 (6 bases). CDR1 MNHNY and CDR2 SVGAGI come from the germline V gene (reference sequence). There are 16 residues in the CDR3. V lost 8 bases, J lost 2 bases, and 19 bases lay in between. CDR3 in DNA: TGTGCCAGCGTCGATCCACAGGGTTTCGCTGGAAACACCATATATTTT. This gives the protein CASVDPQGFAGNTIYF.

The V call is TRBV3-1, the J call TRBJ2-1, with 10 positions matching TRBD1. Germline CDR1 LGHDT, CDR2 YNNKEL (reference sequence). There are 19 residues in the CDR3. The trim removed 1 base at V and 4 bases at J, leaving 13 bases unmatched. CDR3 in amino acids: CASSQGNPGTGDLYNEQFF. The CDR3 region has the DNA TGTGCCAGCAGCCAAGGAAACCCCGGGACAGGGGACTTATACAATGAGCAGTTCTTC.

The rearrangement links TRBV20-1 to TRBJ2-7; D perhaps matches TRBD2 (7 bases). V was shortened by 0 bases and J by 0 bases, with 15 bases between the two germline ends. Germline assignment: CDR1 DFQATT and CDR2 SNEGSKA (reference sequence). The CDR3 consists of 16 residues. The CDR3 DNA reads TGCAGTGCTAGAGATATCCGGGGGGCCCTCTCCTACGAGCAGTACTTC. Protein product: CSARDIRGALSYEQYF.

The chain combines TRBV29-1 with TRBJ1-1; maybe TRBD1 (5 bases). The CDR3 runs to 11 residues. Per germline, CDR1 SQVTM and CDR2 ANQGSEA. V was shortened by 6 bases and J by 7 bases, with 12 bases between the two germline ends. CDR3 coding DNA: TGCAGCGTGGGGACTACAAATGAAGCTTTCTTT. Translated, it gives CSVGTTNEAFF.

The chain is built from TRBV28 and TRBJ1-2; 9 bases match TRBD1. Trimming cost V 5 bases and J 6 bases; bases outside gene matches: 7. Germline V gene data show CDR1 as MDHEN and CDR2 as SYDVKM. This CDR3 has 14 amino acids. CDR3 region: CASSPTGGGDGYTF. DNA for the CDR3: TGTGCCAGCAGTCCGACAGGGGGAGGCGATGGCTACACCTTC.

V usage is TRBV6-5 and J usage is TRBJ1-1; no clear D. Germline V CDR1 and CDR2: MNHEY, SVGAGI. The CDR3 is 12 amino acids. Deletions cut 6 bases from V and 5 bases from J, with 10 bases between. The CDR3 nucleotides read TGTGCCAGCAGCTCCGAGTTGACTGAAGCTTTCTTT. This encodes CASSSELTEAFF.

The chain has TRBV6-5 and TRBJ2-5; TRBD2 aligns across 7 bases. V gave up 9 bases and J gave up 5 bases; unmatched junction bases: 6. The CDR3 has 12 amino acids. CDR1 is MNHEY, CDR2 SVGAGI, per germline. The CDR3 DNA is TGTGCCAGTTGGGGGGGAGGGGAGACCCAGTACTTC. Encoded protein: CASWGGGETQYF.